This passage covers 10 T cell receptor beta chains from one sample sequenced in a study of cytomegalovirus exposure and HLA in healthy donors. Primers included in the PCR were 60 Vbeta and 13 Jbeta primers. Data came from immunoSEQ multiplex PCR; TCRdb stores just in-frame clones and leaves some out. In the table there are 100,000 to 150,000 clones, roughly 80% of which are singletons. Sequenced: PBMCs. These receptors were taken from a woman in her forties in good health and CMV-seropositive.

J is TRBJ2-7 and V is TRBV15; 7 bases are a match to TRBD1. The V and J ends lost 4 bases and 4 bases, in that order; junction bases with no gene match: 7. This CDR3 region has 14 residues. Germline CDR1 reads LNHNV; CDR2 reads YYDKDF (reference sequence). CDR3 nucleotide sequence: TGTGCCACCAGCAACAGACAGGGATTTTACGAGCAGTACTTC. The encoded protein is CATSNRQGFYEQYF.

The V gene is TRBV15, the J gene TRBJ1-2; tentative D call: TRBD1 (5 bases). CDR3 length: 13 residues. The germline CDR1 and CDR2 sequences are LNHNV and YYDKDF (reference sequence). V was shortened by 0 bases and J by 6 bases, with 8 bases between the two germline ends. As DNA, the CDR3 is TGTGCCACCAGCAGAGAGGCGGGGGATGGCTACACCTTC. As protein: CATSREAGDGYTF.

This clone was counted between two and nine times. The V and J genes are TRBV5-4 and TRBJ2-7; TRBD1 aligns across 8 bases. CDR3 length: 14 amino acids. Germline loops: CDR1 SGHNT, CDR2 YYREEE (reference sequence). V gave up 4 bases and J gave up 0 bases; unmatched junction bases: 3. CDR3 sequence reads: CASSRGTGSYEQYF. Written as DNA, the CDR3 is TGTGCCAGCAGCAGAGGGACAGGCTCCTACGAGCAGTACTTC.

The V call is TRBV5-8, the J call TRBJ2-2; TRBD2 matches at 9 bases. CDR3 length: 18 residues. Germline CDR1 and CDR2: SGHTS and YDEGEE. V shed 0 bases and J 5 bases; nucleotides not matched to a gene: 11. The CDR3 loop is CASSLGGLAKRWTGELFF. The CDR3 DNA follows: TGTGCCAGCAGCTTGGGTGGACTAGCGAAACGATGGACCGGGGAGCTGTTTTTT.

CDR3 in DNA: TGTGCCAGCAGCCCGGTAGGGGGGAACACCGGGGAGCTGTTTTTT. It translates to CASSPVGGNTGELFF. The gene calls are TRBV7-3 and TRBJ2-2; D might be TRBD1 (6 bases). The CDR3 runs to 15 residues. CDR1 and CDR2 (germline): SGHTA, FQGTGA. Deletions cut 5 bases from V and 1 base from J, with 11 bases between.

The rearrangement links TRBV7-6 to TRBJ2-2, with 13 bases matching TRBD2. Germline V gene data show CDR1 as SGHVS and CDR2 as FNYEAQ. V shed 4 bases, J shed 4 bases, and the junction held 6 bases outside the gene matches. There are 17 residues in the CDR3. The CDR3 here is CASSWTSGSVGTGELFF. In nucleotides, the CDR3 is TGTGCCAGCAGCTGGACTAGCGGGAGTGTGGGCACCGGGGAGCTGTTTTTT.

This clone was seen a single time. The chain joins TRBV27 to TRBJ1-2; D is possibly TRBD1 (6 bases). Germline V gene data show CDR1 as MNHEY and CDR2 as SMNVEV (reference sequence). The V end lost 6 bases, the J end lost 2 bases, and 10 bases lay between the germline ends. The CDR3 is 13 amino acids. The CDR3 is CASSYTGNYGYTF. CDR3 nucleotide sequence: TGTGCCAGCAGCTATACAGGGAACTATGGCTACACCTTC.

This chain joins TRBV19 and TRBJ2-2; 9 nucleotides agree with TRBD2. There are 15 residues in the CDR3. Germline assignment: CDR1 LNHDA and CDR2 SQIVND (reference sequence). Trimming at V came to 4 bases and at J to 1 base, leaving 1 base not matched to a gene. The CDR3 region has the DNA TGTGCCAGTAGTACGACTAGCGGGAACACCGGGGAGCTGTTTTTT. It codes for CASSTTSGNTGELFF.

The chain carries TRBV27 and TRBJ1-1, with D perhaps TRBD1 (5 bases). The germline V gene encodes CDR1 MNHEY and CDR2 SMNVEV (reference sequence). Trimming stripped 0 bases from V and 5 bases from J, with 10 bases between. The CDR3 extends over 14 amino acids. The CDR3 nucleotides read TGTGCCAGCAGTTTATCACTAGCAGGGACTGAAGCTTTCTTT. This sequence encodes CASSLSLAGTEAFF.

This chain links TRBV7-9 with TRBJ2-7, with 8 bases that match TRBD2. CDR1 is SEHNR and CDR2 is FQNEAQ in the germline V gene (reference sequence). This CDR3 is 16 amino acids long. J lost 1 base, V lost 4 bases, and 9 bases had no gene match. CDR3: CASSSWVLAASYEQYF. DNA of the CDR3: TGTGCCAGCAGCTCCTGGGTACTAGCGGCTTCCTACGAGCAGTACTTC.